This T cell receptor beta chain was captured by sequencing in a study of cytomegalovirus exposure and HLA in healthy donors. Overall study: One earlier analysis, a look at 150 million to 200 million T cells, found some 120 million unique TCR beta sequences. Roughly 85 million unique TCRs from HLA-typed donors made up an early data release.

In this sample, this clone turned up once. Its cognate antigen is unknown. The CDR3 has 16 amino acids. Looked up from germline, CDR1 is MNHNS and CDR2 is SASEGT. V shed 3 bases and J 6 bases; nucleotides not matched to a gene: 12. Whole-study findings and limits: Researchers reportedly found TCR beta sequences accurately predicted most subjects' HLA-A and HLA-B alleles.

PCR amplification relied on 60 Vbeta primers (plus 13 Jbeta primers). Assay: immunoSEQ multiplex PCR; the TCRdb copy retains only in-frame clones and omits some. This sample yields 200,000 to 250,000 clones, of which roughly 80% are seen a single time; roughly 16% belongs to the top ten. The source material was PBMCs. The TCR was taken from a man between 40 and 49 years old in good health and CMV-seronegative. This rearrangement joins TRBV6-1 to TRBJ2-5; 8 bases align to TRBD2. The CDR3 here is CASSEWGSGIPKTQYF. As DNA, the CDR3 is TGTGCCAGCAGTGAGTGGGGTAGCGGGATCCCGAAGACCCAGTACTTC.